The 7 T cell receptor beta chains below were found in one sample sequenced in a study of T cell responses to AZD1222 COVID-19 vaccine. Sequencing used immunoSEQ multiplex PCR; TCRdb keeps in-frame clones, though not all of them. The sample includes roughly 120,000 clones, about 90% of them seen just once. The sequencing used peripheral blood, collected 28 days after the second AZD1222 dose. The receptors stem from an adult who received the AZD1222 COVID-19 vaccine.

The chain couples TRBV7-2 to TRBJ1-5; TRBD1 agrees at 9 bases. The CDR3 extends over 15 amino acids. V trimming: 1 base; J trimming: 7 bases; junction bases outside the gene matches: 5. CDR1 is SGHTA and CDR2 is FQGNSA in the germline V gene. DNA for the CDR3: TGTGCCAGCAGCTTAGAACAGGGGGCCTGGCAGCCCCAGCATTTT. It is translated as CASSLEQGAWQPQHF.

The chain carries TRBV7-2 and TRBJ2-3; D is unclear. The CDR3 covers 14 residues. V gave up 1 base and J gave up 1 base, with 6 bases separating them. The V gene's germline CDR1 is SGHTA and CDR2 FQGNSA. The DNA of the CDR3 is TGTGCCAGCAGCTTAGGTGTACGCACAGATACGCAGTATTTT. Its translation is CASSLGVRTDTQYF.

This chain uses TRBV11-2 with TRBJ2-7; D is perhaps TRBD2 (6 bases). The CDR3 is made up of 14 amino acids. The germline gives CDR1 SGHAT, CDR2 FQNNGV. V lost 1 base and J lost 7, with 14 bases in between. The CDR3 DNA reads as TGTGCCAGCAGCTTAGTCCCTGCCCGGGGGGAGCAGTACTTC. As protein: CASSLVPARGEQYF.

This sequence joins TRBV10-3 and TRBJ1-3, with 10 nucleotides matching TRBD1. Germline V gives CDR1 ENHRY, CDR2 SYGVKD. The CDR3 covers 16 residues. Trimming removed 6 bases from V and 1 base from J; junction bases left unmatched: 6. The CDR3 bases are TGTGCCATCAGAGACACGGACAGGGGGTCTGGAAACACCATATATTTT. Translated: CAIRDTDRGSGNTIYF.

This chain uses TRBV3-1 (or the pseudogene TRBV3-2) with TRBJ1-4; D might be TRBD1 (5 bases). V dropped 2 bases and J dropped 8 bases, with 18 bases sitting between them. The CDR3 has 16 residues. Germline CDR1 is LGHDT and CDR2 is YNNKEL (reference sequence). The CDR3 region is CASSQRIPGTNEKLFF. The CDR3 nucleotides are TGTGCCAGCAGCCAAAGAATTCCCGGGACCAACGAAAAACTGTTTTTT.

The chain has TRBV6-2 or TRBV6-3 and TRBJ2-1; possible D gene TRBD1, 5 bases. The CDR3 covers 16 residues. Trimming took off 3 bases at V and 6 bases at J, with 18 bases between the two ends. Per the germline V gene, CDR1 is MNHEY and CDR2 is SVGEGT. Written as DNA, the CDR3 is TGTGCCAGCAGTTATGGCAACCACGACAGTTTCAATGAGCAGTTCTTC. Its protein product is CASSYGNHDSFNEQFF.

This rearrangement joins TRBV15 to TRBJ1-2, with 8 bases aligning to TRBD1. The germline gives CDR1 LNHNV, CDR2 YYDKDF (reference sequence). The V segment lost 3 bases and the J segment 7 bases; nucleotides outside the gene matches: 4. The length of the CDR3 is 13 residues. The CDR3 nucleotides are TGTGCCACCAGCAGGGACAGGGATCGTGGCTACACCTTC. It yields the protein CATSRDRDRGYTF.